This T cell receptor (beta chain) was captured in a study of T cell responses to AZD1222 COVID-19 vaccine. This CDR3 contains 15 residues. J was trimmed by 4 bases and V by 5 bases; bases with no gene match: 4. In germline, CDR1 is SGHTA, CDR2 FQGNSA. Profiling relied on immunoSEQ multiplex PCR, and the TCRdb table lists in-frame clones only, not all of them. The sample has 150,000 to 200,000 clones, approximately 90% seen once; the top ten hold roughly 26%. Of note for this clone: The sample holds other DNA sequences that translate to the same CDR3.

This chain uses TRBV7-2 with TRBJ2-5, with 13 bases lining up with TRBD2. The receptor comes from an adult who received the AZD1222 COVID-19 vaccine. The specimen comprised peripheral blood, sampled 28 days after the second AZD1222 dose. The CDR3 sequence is CASSPRTSGRETQYF. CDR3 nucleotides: TGTGCCAGCAGCCCCCGGACTAGCGGGAGAGAGACCCAGTACTTC.